This TCR beta chain was identified in a study of CD8+CD57+ T cells in acquired aplastic anemia. Investigators profiled TCR beta VDJ and CDR3 from genomic DNA template. From the reads, TCRdb called clonotypes with MiXCR, one entry per CDR3 protein. The sample has 150,000 to 200,000 distinct CDR3 sequences; approximately 44% are singletons. V gave up 3 bases and J gave up 4 bases, with 14 bases separating them. This CDR3 spans 15 amino acids. From germline, CDR1 is KGHDR and CDR2 SFDVKD. Individuals selected for sequencing had exhibited CD8+CD57+ cell expansion on flow cytometry. Blood sampling was performed on the patients, and none of them had received therapy by then. This clonotype was seen at least ten times.

The source is a human donor with aplastic anemia. The chain couples TRBV24-1 to TRBJ1-2; D is undetermined. Sequenced: sorted CD4+, CD8+, or CD8+CD57+ T cells (not recorded which) from PBMCs. CDR3 DNA sequence: TGTGCCACCAGTGATCCCATGATTCCGTTCTATGGCTACACCTTC. This codes for CATSDPMIPFYGYTF.